This TCR beta chain was captured in a study of Ad26.COV2.S vaccination and SARS-CoV-2 variants. Study in general: In the study, Ad26.COV2.S was injected intramuscularly once, or twice 56 days apart. Study results and limitations: Vaccine recipients showed a spike-specific TCR breadth that was higher than in placebo recipients.

Treatment: roughly 19 received Ad26.COV2.S at low or high dose, single or two shots; 5 received placebo; per-sample allocation not given. Sample collection was performed on day 63 after the first vaccine or placebo injection. Cohort 1b enrolled adults aged 18-55 years in Boston. Germline lookup yields CDR1 SGHAT and CDR2 FQNNGV. CDR3 length: 16 residues. Between the trimmed V and J ends, which lost 5 bases and 3 bases, there was a span of 19 bases. Points on this clone: Its antigen is still unknown.

TCRdb keeps only in-frame clones here, not all; method: immunoSEQ multiplex PCR. The sample has hundreds of thousands of clones, about nine tenths seen once. Sequenced material: peripheral blood, taken in a trial of Ad26.COV2.S vaccine versus placebo. This TCR was sampled from a person aged 18-65 years who received the Ad26.COV2.S COVID-19 vaccine or a placebo. The rearrangement joins TRBV11-2 to TRBJ1-2, with D uncertain. This CDR3 reads CASSHVRGRNDYGYTF. The CDR3 DNA reads as TGTGCCAGCAGCCATGTACGTGGACGGAACGACTATGGCTACACCTTC.